What follows are 22 T cell receptor beta chains derived from one specimen sequenced in a study of T cells in Graves' hyperthyroidism and ophthalmopathy. TCR beta CDR3 sequences were amplified from RNA transcripts. The HTBI primer set drove a first-round RT-PCR of the TCR CDR3. TCRdb reprocessed the multiplex PCR reads via MiXCR and lists one record per CDR3 protein. The table shows more than 500,000 distinct CDR3 sequences, with approximately 48% occurring only once. Sequenced: peripheral blood or thyroid tissue (not recorded which). The receptors derive from an adult woman with Graves' disease, either hyperthyroidism or ophthalmopathy (not recorded which).

The chain recombines TRBV9 with TRBJ1-2, with D unclear. This CDR3 has 13 residues. Per the germline V gene, CDR1 is SGDLS and CDR2 is YYNGEE. V gave up 6 bases and J gave up 2 bases, with 11 bases separating them. As DNA, the CDR3 is TGTGCCAGCAAGTCCCAGGAAAACTATGGCTACACCTTC. Amino acid sequence: CASKSQENYGYTF.

V usage is TRBV29-1 and J usage is TRBJ2-2, with 11 bases identical to TRBD2. Germline V CDR1 and CDR2: SQVTM, ANQGSEA. Trimming cost V 6 bases and J 5 bases; bases outside gene matches: 5. The length of the CDR3 is 14 residues. The CDR3, as DNA: TGCAGCGTCTACGGGACTAGCGGTACCGGGGAGCTGTTTTTT. This gives the protein CSVYGTSGTGELFF.

The chain links TRBV2 to TRBJ2-5, with D possibly called TRBD1 or TRBD2 (5 bases each). In germline, CDR1 is SNHLY, CDR2 FYNNEI. The CDR3 is made up of 13 amino acids. V dropped 0 bases and J dropped 6 bases, with 8 bases sitting between them. The CDR3 reads CASSEAPGQTQYF. CDR3 nucleotides: TGTGCCAGCAGTGAAGCTCCGGGACAGACCCAGTACTTC.

As concerns this clonotype: An end of the junction differs from the germline gene, which may be a read error. The chain employs TRBV20-1 and TRBJ1-1; no firm D call. CDR1 is DFQATT and CDR2 is SNEGSKA in the germline V gene (reference sequence). The CDR3 loop spans 14 amino acids. CDR3 region: CCASSAQLNTEAFF. In nucleotides, the CDR3 is TGCTGTGCTAGCAGCGCCCAATTGAACACTGAAGCTTTCTTT.

This chain connects TRBV20-1 to TRBJ2-7; tentative D call: TRBD1 (7 bases). The V gene lost 5 bases and the J gene lost 4 bases, with 18 bases spanning the gap. Germline V lookup: CDR1 DFQATT, CDR2 SNEGSKA (reference sequence). The CDR3 spans 14 residues. The CDR3: CSAELGQGGYEQYF. Written as DNA, the CDR3 is TGCAGTGCTGAACTAGGTCAGGGGGGTTACGAGCAGTACTTC.

This clonotype was seen only a few times. This chain connects TRBV7-8 to TRBJ1-1, with D uncertain. This CDR3 is built from 12 residues. From germline, CDR1 is SGHVS and CDR2 FQNEAQ. Trimming took 0 bases from V and 6 from J, leaving 5 bases between them. This CDR3 reads CASSLAISEAFF. CDR3 in DNA: TGTGCCAGCAGCTTAGCGATCTCTGAAGCTTTCTTT.

V and J are TRBV7-3 and TRBJ2-2; D unclear. The V end was cut by 11 bases, the J end by 1 base, with 11 bases between. This CDR3 contains 13 residues. Looked up from germline, CDR1 is SGHTA and CDR2 is FQGTGA. CDR3 sequence: CASSKLNTGELFF. In DNA form, the CDR3 reads TGTGCCTCATCAAAGTTGAACACCGGGGAGCTGTTTTTT.

The chain employs TRBV29-1 and TRBJ2-5; perhaps TRBD2 as D (5 bases). V was shortened by 3 bases and J by 5 bases, with 10 bases between the two germline ends. The CDR3 sequence is 12 residues long. In germline, CDR1 is SQVTM, CDR2 ANQGSEA. CDR3 DNA sequence: TGCAGCGTTGATAGGGAGATCGAGACCCAGTACTTC. This translates into CSVDREIETQYF.

The V and J genes are TRBV20-1 and TRBJ2-7, with unresolved D. Germline lookup yields CDR1 DFQATT and CDR2 SNEGSKA (reference sequence). The CDR3 runs to 11 residues. V lost 1 base, J lost 4 bases, and 5 bases lay in between. CDR3 nucleotide sequence: TGCAGTGCTAGAGCGATATACGAGCAGTACTTC. This encodes CSARAIYEQYF.

The chain joins TRBV6-5 to TRBJ1-1; no firm D call. With 4 bases removed from V and 10 bases from J, the gap between germline ends came to 10 bases. CDR3 length: 11 residues. In germline, CDR1 is MNHEY, CDR2 SVGAGI. CDR3 residues: CASSSTEGAFF. CDR3 bases: TGTGCCAGCAGTTCGACTGAGGGAGCTTTCTTT.

The chain joins TRBV15 to TRBJ2-5; D not resolved. The V end lost 0 bases, the J end lost 9 bases, and 8 bases lay between the germline ends. Per germline, CDR1 LNHNV and CDR2 YYDKDF (reference sequence). The CDR3 covers 12 residues. CDR3 region: CATSRDRAAQYF. DNA of the CDR3: TGTGCCACCAGCAGAGATCGGGCGGCCCAGTACTTC.

This clonotype was detected many times. The genes are TRBV14 and TRBJ1-1, with 7 bases lining up with TRBD1. This CDR3 has 14 residues. The J segment lost 9 bases and the V segment lost 0 bases, leaving 7 bases of the junction unmatched. Germline V gene data show CDR1 as SGHDN and CDR2 as FVKESK. The chain's CDR3 is CASSQETGTAKAFF. Written as DNA, the CDR3 is TGTGCCAGCAGCCAAGAAACTGGGACAGCTAAAGCTTTCTTT. The full variable domain, with the rest looked up from reference TRBV14 and TRBJ1-1, is EAGVTQFPSHSVIEKGQTVTLRCDPISGHDNLYWYRRVMGKEIKFLLHFVKESKQDESGMPNNRFLAERTGGTYSTLKVQPAELEDSGVYFCASSQETGTAKAFFGQGTRLTVV.

This chain uses TRBV29-1 with TRBJ1-1; D is undetermined. Deletions cut 4 bases from V and 7 bases from J, with 10 bases between. Per germline, CDR1 SQVTM and CDR2 ANQGSEA. This CDR3 has 11 amino acids. The CDR3 protein is CSVGGRLEAFF. The CDR3 DNA sequence: TGCAGCGTTGGGGGTCGCCTTGAAGCTTTCTTT. The full variable domain, with the rest looked up from reference TRBV29-1 and TRBJ1-1, is SAVISQKPSRDICQRGTSLTIQCQVDSQVTMMFWYRQQPGQSLTLIATANQGSEATYESGFVIDKFPISRPNLTFSTLTVSNMSPEDSSIYLCSVGGRLEAFFGQGTRLTVV.

The chain employs TRBV10-3 and TRBJ2-5; 12 bases match TRBD2. Germline loops: CDR1 ENHRY, CDR2 SYGVKD. The trim removed 3 bases at V and 5 bases at J, leaving 4 bases unmatched. The CDR3 spans 15 residues. In DNA, the CDR3 is TGTGCCATCAGTGACCGACTAGCGGGAGATGAGACCCAGTACTTC. Its protein product is CAISDRLAGDETQYF.

Note on this clonotype: Germline is not matched at one junction end, which may reflect a read error. This chain links TRBV7-2 with TRBJ2-7, with D perhaps matching TRBD1 (5 bases). The CDR3 extends over 14 amino acids. Germline lookup yields CDR1 SGHTA and CDR2 FQGNSA. The CDR3 nucleotides read TGCGCCAGCAGCTTGCTTGCAGGGTCTCGGGAGCAGTACTTC. Translation gives CASSLLAGSREQYF. The full variable domain, in which reference TRBV7-2 and TRBJ2-7 provide the parts outside the CDR3, is GAGVSQSPSNKVTEKGKDVELRCDPISGHTALYWYRQSLGQGLEFLIYFQGNSAPDKSGLPSDRFSAERTGGSVSTLTIQRTQQEDSAVYLCASSLLAGSREQYFGPGTRLTVT.

The chain couples TRBV2 to TRBJ2-7; 16 bases align to TRBD2. Germline loops: CDR1 SNHLY, CDR2 FYNNEI. This CDR3 region has 16 residues. Unmatched junction bases numbered 6, after V lost 8 bases and J lost 2 bases. Here the CDR3 reads CASGGTSGRAAYEQYF. In DNA form, the CDR3 reads TGTGCCAGCGGAGGGACTAGCGGGAGGGCCGCCTACGAGCAGTACTTC. Complete variable domain (other parts from reference TRBV2 and TRBJ2-7): EPEVTQTPSHQVTQMGQEVILRCVPISNHLYFYWYRQILGQKVEFLVSFYNNEISEKSEIFDDQFSVERPDGSNFTLKIRSTKLEDSAMYFCASGGTSGRAAYEQYFGPGTRLTVT.

This clonotype was recorded a few times. The chain carries TRBV3-1 and TRBJ2-2; D is unresolved. The germline V and J ends were trimmed by 6 bases and 1 base, with 12 bases remaining between them. Germline V gene sequence: CDR1 LGHDT, CDR2 YNNKEL (reference sequence). The CDR3 totals 15 residues. DNA for the CDR3: TGTGCCAGCAGTCGAGTAGCCATGAACACCGGGGAGCTGTTTTTT. Translating it yields CASSRVAMNTGELFF.

The chain links TRBV2 to TRBJ2-5; 11 bases align to TRBD2. V lost 2 bases to trimming and J lost 5 bases; unmatched junction nucleotides: 4. Germline-derived CDR1 and CDR2 are SNHLY and FYNNEI. The CDR3 covers 15 residues. Here the CDR3 reads CASSEFTSGGETQYF. In DNA form, the CDR3 reads TGTGCCAGCAGTGAATTTACTAGCGGGGGCGAGACCCAGTACTTC.

The chain has TRBV10-3 and TRBJ2-6; D not resolved. V was trimmed by 2 bases and J by 4 bases, leaving 15 bases between them. The CDR3 is 17 residues long. Germline CDR1 reads ENHRY; CDR2 reads SYGVKD. The CDR3 DNA is TGTGCCATCAGTGAGGTGGCTGCCGGAGCCGGGGCCAACGTCCTGACTTTC. Residues: CAISEVAAGAGANVLTF.

This clonotype showed up many times. This chain links TRBV27 with TRBJ2-5; D gene uncertain. The V end was cut by 6 bases, the J end by 1 base, with 6 bases between. Germline CDR1 is MNHEY and CDR2 is SMNVEV (reference sequence). CDR3 size: 12 residues. DNA of the CDR3: TGTGCCAGCAGCGCGCCCCAAGAGACCCAGTACTTC. This sequence encodes CASSAPQETQYF.

CDR3 protein: CASTYTEAFF. The CDR3 DNA reads as TGTGCCAGCACGTACACTGAAGCTTTCTTT. This chain uses TRBV19 with TRBJ1-1; D gene unclear. Germline CDR1 reads LNHDA; CDR2 reads SQIVND (reference sequence). The CDR3 loop spans 10 amino acids. Trimming pared 9 bases from V and 3 bases from J, leaving 5 bases between.

Note on this clonotype: An end of the junction differs from the germline gene, which may be a read error. The chain couples TRBV13 to TRBJ2-6, with D perhaps matching TRBD1 or TRBD2 (5 bases each). CDR3 length equals 12 residues. CDR1 PRHDT and CDR2 FYEKMQ come from the germline V gene (reference sequence). The CDR3 here is CASSPGPWTEAF. CDR3 DNA: TGTGCCAGCTCCCCGGGGCCGTGGACTGAAGCTTTC.